This is a list of T cell receptor beta chains from one sample in a study of T-cell reconstitution after alpha-beta-depleted transplantation in children. TCRdb used MiXCR to reprocess the PCR reads, holding one entry per CDR3 protein. The sample holds around 96,000 distinct CDR3 sequences, 12% seen once. The sample was PBMCs from the stem cell graft donor, taken from the stem cell graft. All receptors derive from a human donor who donated a stem cell graft to a child with inherited bone marrow failure. Both conserved end residues are part of each CDR3. The order of the fields is D gene, clone size, J gene, V gene, CDR3 protein, CDR3 DNA. The D gene is left open where the match is weak. The size of a clone is reported for some rows only, either as once, few or many, or as a class for expanded clones.

D: TRBD1; size: many; J: TRBJ2-3; V: TRBV7-8; CDR3: CASSRPGTGVADTQYF; DNA: TGTGCCAGCAGCCGACCCGGGACAGGGGTCGCAGATACGCAGTATTTT
D: NA; size: many; J: TRBJ2-2; V: TRBV7-3; CDR3: CASSLSSGAGELFF; DNA: TGTGCCAGCAGCTTATCTAGTGGCGCTGGGGAGCTGTTTTTT
D: TRBD2; size: many; J: TRBJ2-3; V: TRBV20-1; CDR3: CSARMAGGPGDTQYF; DNA: TGCAGTGCTAGAATGGCGGGAGGGCCAGGGGATACGCAGTATTTT
D: TRBD2; size: many; J: TRBJ2-7; V: TRBV29-1; CDR3: CSAGGGEGYEQYF; DNA: TGCAGCGCCGGGGGAGGGGAAGGTTACGAGCAGTACTTC
D: NA; size: NA; J: TRBJ2-1; V: TRBV29-1; CDR3: CSVVLPFRERGGDQQFF; DNA: TGCAGCGTTGTTCTACCGTTTAGGGAACGTGGTGGGGACCAGCAGTTCTTC
D: NA; size: many; J: TRBJ1-6; V: TRBV10-3; CDR3: CAITLPQGLDSPLHF; DNA: TGTGCCATCACTCTGCCCCAGGGTTTGGATTCACCCCTCCACTTT
D: TRBD2; size: many; J: TRBJ2-1; V: TRBV20-1; CDR3: CSALTSGTSYNEQFF; DNA: TGCAGTGCTCTCACTAGCGGAACGTCCTACAATGAGCAGTTCTTC
D: NA; size: many; J: TRBJ2-5; V: TRBV20-1; CDR3: CSARRAQETQYF; DNA: TGCAGTGCTAGAAGAGCTCAAGAGACCCAGTACTTC
D: NA; size: many; J: TRBJ2-1; V: TRBV24-1; CDR3: CATSEERPGTPQQFF; DNA: TGTGCCACCAGTGAAGAACGTCCCGGGACCCCCCAGCAGTTCTTC
D: NA; size: many; J: TRBJ2-1; V: TRBV5-8; CDR3: CASRSLVGYEQFF; DNA: TGTGCCAGCAGATCCCTGGTGGGGTATGAGCAGTTCTTC
D: TRBD2; size: NA; J: TRBJ2-3; V: TRBV7-3; CDR3: CASSQTGTISTDTQYF; DNA: TGTGCCAGCAGCCAAACCGGGACTATTAGCACAGATACGCAGTATTTT
D: NA; size: many; J: TRBJ1-1; V: TRBV6-5; CDR3: CASSYGAADTEALF; DNA: TGTGCCAGCAGTTACGGGGCGGCGGACACTGAAGCCCTCTTT
D: TRBD2; size: many; J: TRBJ2-5; V: TRBV11-2; CDR3: CASSSGLAGGGETQYF; DNA: TGTGCCAGCAGCTCGGGACTAGCGGGAGGGGGAGAGACCCAGTACTTC
D: TRBD1; size: many; J: TRBJ2-7; V: TRBV7-8; CDR3: CASSLARDRVNEQYF; DNA: TGTGCCAGCAGCTTAGCCCGGGACAGGGTGAACGAGCAGTACTTC
D: NA; size: many; J: TRBJ1-5; V: TRBV19; CDR3: CASSTGNLWSQPQHF; DNA: TGTGCCAGTAGTACCGGGAATCTTTGGTCTCAGCCCCAGCATTTT
D: NA; size: many; J: TRBJ1-1; V: TRBV24-1; CDR3: CAVQGWGTEAFF; DNA: TGTGCCGTCCAGGGGTGGGGGACTGAAGCTTTCTTT
D: NA; size: many; J: TRBJ2-1; V: TRBV11-1; CDR3: CASSGLTLEQFF; DNA: TGTGCCAGCAGCGGCTTGACTCTTGAGCAGTTCTTC
D: NA; size: NA; J: TRBJ2-1; V: TRBV7-9; CDR3: CASSFRVGGGYEQFF; DNA: TGTGCCAGCAGCTTTCGGGTAGGAGGAGGATATGAGCAGTTCTTC
D: NA; size: many; J: TRBJ2-3; V: TRBV5-1; CDR3: CASSLQGSDTQYF; DNA: TGCGCCAGCAGCCTGCAGGGTTCGGATACGCAGTATTTT
D: TRBD1; size: many; J: TRBJ2-7; V: TRBV7-2; CDR3: CASSWTGVSSYEQYF; DNA: TGTGCCAGCAGCTGGACAGGGGTTAGCTCCTACGAGCAGTACTTC
D: TRBD2; size: NA; J: TRBJ2-7; V: TRBV5-8; CDR3: CAGSFSPGLVNEQYF; DNA: TGTGCCGGCAGCTTTTCTCCGGGACTAGTTAACGAGCAGTACTTC
D: TRBD1; size: many; J: TRBJ1-1; V: TRBV19; CDR3: CASRGQGGWKAFF; DNA: TGTGCCAGTAGGGGACAGGGGGGATGGAAAGCTTTCTTT
D: TRBD1; size: many; J: TRBJ2-1; V: TRBV7-9; CDR3: CASSLGQGAGEQFF; DNA: TGTGCCAGCAGCTTAGGGCAGGGGGCTGGTGAGCAGTTCTTC
D: NA; size: many; J: TRBJ2-7; V: TRBV25-1; CDR3: CASSDADRLYEQYF; DNA: TGTGCCAGCAGTGATGCGGACAGACTTTACGAGCAGTACTTC
D: NA; size: many; J: TRBJ1-6; V: TRBV3-1; CDR3: CASSQGGPPPPLHF; DNA: TGTGCCAGCAGCCAAGGGGGGCCGCCCCCACCCCTCCACTTT
D: TRBD1; size: many; J: TRBJ2-7; V: TRBV7-8; CDR3: CASSQRQGTYEQYF; DNA: TGTGCCAGCAGCCAAAGACAGGGTACTTACGAGCAGTACTTC
D: NA; size: NA; J: TRBJ1-2; V: TRBV6-2/TRBV6-3; CDR3: CASSYVPNYGYTF; DNA: TGTGCCAGCAGTTATGTGCCAAACTATGGCTACACCTTC
D: NA; size: NA; J: TRBJ1-2; V: TRBV19; CDR3: CASSRAGIRYGYTF; DNA: TGTGCCAGTAGTAGAGCAGGGATCCGCTATGGCTACACCTTC
D: NA; size: many; J: TRBJ2-5; V: TRBV7-2; CDR3: CASSLGLGNQETQYF; DNA: TGTGCCAGCAGCTTAGGACTAGGCAACCAAGAGACCCAGTACTTC
D: TRBD2; size: many; J: TRBJ2-5; V: TRBV12-3/TRBV12-4; CDR3: CASSPGGKWETQYF; DNA: TGTGCCAGCAGTCCCGGGGGGAAGTGGGAGACCCAGTACTTC
D: NA; size: many; J: TRBJ2-7; V: TRBV5-1; CDR3: CASSWESSYEQYF; DNA: TGCGCCAGCAGCTGGGAGAGCTCCTACGAGCAGTACTTC
D: NA; size: many; J: TRBJ1-1; V: TRBV20-1; CDR3: CSAQGHPNTEAFF; DNA: TGCAGTGCCCAAGGACACCCGAACACTGAAGCTTTCTTT
D: NA; size: many; J: TRBJ1-2; V: TRBV7-9; CDR3: CASSSPDYYGYTF; DNA: TGTGCCAGCAGTTCACCGGACTACTATGGCTACACCTTC
D: NA; size: few; J: TRBJ1-2; V: TRBV13; CDR3: CASSFSNDYGYTF; DNA: TGTGCCAGCAGCTTTTCCAACGACTATGGCTACACCTTC
D: NA; size: many; J: TRBJ1-2; V: TRBV2; CDR3: CATISGGDYGYTF; DNA: TGTGCCACCATCAGCGGGGGCGACTATGGCTACACCTTC
D: TRBD1; size: NA; J: TRBJ1-1; V: TRBV12-3/TRBV12-4; CDR3: CASSLRATGDTEAFF; DNA: TGTGCCAGCAGTTTAAGGGCGACAGGGGATACTGAAGCTTTCTTT
D: TRBD1; size: many; J: TRBJ1-3; V: TRBV29-1; CDR3: CSVESGTANTIYF; DNA: TGCAGCGTTGAAAGCGGGACAGCAAACACCATATATTTT
D: TRBD1; size: many; J: TRBJ1-2; V: TRBV7-2; CDR3: CASSQKTGENYGYTF; DNA: TGTGCCAGCAGCCAAAAGACAGGGGAGAACTATGGCTACACCTTC
D: TRBD1; size: many; J: TRBJ2-3; V: TRBV28; CDR3: CASKGTPGQKADTQYF; DNA: TGTGCCAGCAAGGGAACCCCGGGACAGAAAGCAGATACGCAGTATTTT
D: NA; size: many; J: TRBJ2-6; V: TRBV12-3/TRBV12-4; CDR3: CASSRGAGANVLTF; DNA: TGTGCCAGCAGTCGTGGGGCTGGGGCCAACGTCCTGACTTTC
D: TRBD1; size: many; J: TRBJ2-2; V: TRBV5-1; CDR3: CASSMGQGANTGELFF; DNA: TGCGCCAGCAGCATGGGACAGGGGGCGAACACCGGGGAGCTGTTTTTT
D: NA; size: many; J: TRBJ2-3; V: TRBV25-1; CDR3: CASRVPVGDTQYF; DNA: TGTGCCAGCAGGGTGCCGGTTGGAGATACGCAGTATTTT
D: NA; size: many; J: TRBJ2-7; V: TRBV5-1; CDR3: CASSLDTTYEQYF; DNA: TGCGCCAGCAGCTTGGACACCACTTACGAGCAGTACTTC
D: NA; size: many; J: TRBJ2-3; V: TRBV9; CDR3: CASSVAGGGTDTQYF; DNA: TGTGCCAGCAGCGTAGCGGGCGGGGGCACAGATACGCAGTATTTT
D: TRBD1; size: many; J: TRBJ2-5; V: TRBV2; CDR3: CASSWTGGIWETQYF; DNA: TGTGCCAGCAGTTGGACAGGGGGCATATGGGAGACCCAGTACTTC
D: NA; size: few; J: TRBJ1-1; V: TRBV29-1; CDR3: CSVVRHFDTEAFF; DNA: TGCAGCGTTGTGAGACATTTCGACACTGAAGCTTTCTTT
D: NA; size: many; J: TRBJ2-7; V: TRBV5-1; CDR3: CASSLWTGRNEQYF; DNA: TGCGCCAGCAGCCTTTGGACGGGAAGGAACGAGCAGTACTTC
D: NA; size: many; J: TRBJ2-5; V: TRBV27; CDR3: CASSSGDTQETQYF; DNA: TGTGCCAGCAGTTCGGGGGACACCCAAGAGACCCAGTACTTC
D: NA; size: many; J: TRBJ2-5; V: TRBV5-1; CDR3: CASSSGTTQETQYF; DNA: TGCGCCAGCAGCTCCGGGACCACACAAGAGACCCAGTACTTC
D: TRBD1; size: many; J: TRBJ1-1; V: TRBV3-1; CDR3: CASRLTDRADTEAFF; DNA: TGTGCCAGCAGACTCACGGACAGGGCGGACACTGAAGCTTTCTTT
D: TRBD1; size: many; J: TRBJ2-7; V: TRBV29-1; CDR3: CSAVDRASYEQYF; DNA: TGCAGCGCTGTAGACAGGGCCAGCTACGAGCAGTACTTC
D: NA; size: many; J: TRBJ2-3; V: TRBV4-2; CDR3: CASSQGGTGADTQYF; DNA: TGTGCCAGCAGCCAAGGAGGGACCGGGGCAGATACGCAGTATTTT
D: NA; size: few; J: TRBJ2-5; V: TRBV9; CDR3: CASSVNFAETQYF; DNA: TGTGCCAGCAGCGTTAATTTTGCAGAGACCCAGTACTTC
D: NA; size: many; J: TRBJ2-2; V: TRBV29-1; CDR3: CSVEEPRGSTGELFF; DNA: TGCAGCGTTGAAGAACCCCGGGGATCCACCGGGGAGCTGTTTTTT
D: NA; size: many; J: TRBJ1-4; V: TRBV4-3; CDR3: CASSQGPVTYEKLFF; DNA: TGCGCCAGCAGCCAAGGACCGGTAACATACGAAAAACTGTTTTTT